A single sample is the source of the 11 T cell receptor beta chains below, sequenced in a study of blood T cell repertoires in COVID-19. TCRdb's copy holds only in-frame clones and misses some; the assay was immunoSEQ multiplex PCR. The sample has about 190,000 clones, about 80% seen once. The specimen sequenced was PBMCs or T cells enriched from blood (not recorded which). Receptors originate from an older woman with acute COVID-19.

This chain links TRBV6-5 with TRBJ1-1; maybe TRBD1 (6 bases). The CDR3 has 14 amino acids. Germline V gene data show CDR1 as MNHEY and CDR2 as SVGAGI. Trimming removed 4 bases from V and 1 base from J, with 10 bases in between. This CDR3 reads CASSSQGSNTEAFF. The CDR3 nucleotides read TGTGCCAGCAGTTCACAGGGATCGAACACTGAAGCTTTCTTT.

The rearrangement links TRBV19 to TRBJ2-1, with 8 positions matching TRBD1. The CDR3 covers 16 residues. The V gene end was trimmed by 3 bases and the J gene end by 6 bases; junction bases not matched to a gene: 10. Germline-derived CDR1 and CDR2 are LNHDA and SQIVND (reference sequence). The CDR3 loop reads CASSMTPRTGSNEQFF. The CDR3 region has the DNA TGTGCCAGTAGTATGACGCCTCGGACAGGGAGCAATGAGCAGTTCTTC.

This rearrangement joins TRBV28 to TRBJ2-5; 7 bases are shared with TRBD2. The CDR3 length is 14 residues. V was pared by 1 base and J by 4 bases, with 3 bases of the junction left unmatched. Germline CDR1 MDHEN, CDR2 SYDVKM. CDR3 amino acids: CASSLLGRVETQYF. Written as DNA, the CDR3 is TGTGCCAGCAGTTTATTGGGGAGGGTAGAGACCCAGTACTTC.

The chain couples TRBV6-5 to TRBJ2-1; D is possibly TRBD1 (6 bases). V was trimmed by 0 bases and J by 7 bases, leaving 10 bases between them. The CDR3 consists of 14 residues. The germline CDR1 and CDR2 sequences are MNHEY and SVGAGI. The CDR3 loop is CASSYSTRGNEQFF. The CDR3 DNA reads as TGTGCCAGCAGTTACTCTACCAGGGGAAATGAGCAGTTCTTC.

The chain carries TRBV20-1 and TRBJ1-2; TRBD1 might be the D (5 bases). The V end was cut by 6 bases, the J end by 2 bases, with 7 bases between. The CDR3 is 11 residues long. CDR1 and CDR2 from the germline V gene are DFQATT and SNEGSKA (reference sequence). Here the CDR3 reads CSADRNYGYTF. CDR3 DNA: TGCAGTGCCGACAGAAACTATGGCTACACCTTC.

The chain employs TRBV5-1 and TRBJ2-5, with 8 bases identical to TRBD2. Germline CDR1 SGHRS, CDR2 YFSETQ. CDR3 length: 13 amino acids. The junction had 2 bases not matched to a gene; V was cut back by 4 bases and J by 3 bases. CDR3 DNA sequence: TGCGCCAGCAGCCCGGGACTAGAAGAGACCCAGTACTTC. Its translation: CASSPGLEETQYF.

The chain joins TRBV6-5 to TRBJ1-6, with a tentative D call TRBD1 (5 bases). The CDR3 length is 15 residues. V shed 8 bases and J shed 3 bases, with 14 bases lying between them. Germline V gene data show CDR1 as MNHEY and CDR2 as SVGAGI. CDR3 nucleotide sequence: TGTGCCAGCGATCTGGGGCAGGGCTATAATTCACCCCTCCACTTT. Translation: CASDLGQGYNSPLHF.

This clone has a single count. The gene calls are TRBV5-4 and TRBJ2-1, with 8 nucleotides matching TRBD2. Trimming cost V 0 bases and J 5 bases; bases outside gene matches: 10. CDR1 and CDR2 (germline): SGHNT, YYREEE (reference sequence). This CDR3 has 17 residues. The CDR3 sequence: CASSLGLGRAEDNEQFF. CDR3 DNA sequence: TGTGCCAGCAGCTTGGGACTCGGGAGGGCCGAGGACAATGAGCAGTTCTTC.

The rearrangement links TRBV4-1 to TRBJ2-3; D may be TRBD2 (6 bases). Germline V CDR1 and CDR2: MGHRA, YSYEKL. The CDR3 totals 16 residues. V lost 7 bases to trimming and J lost 0 bases, with 17 bases between them. The CDR3 sequence is CASTSGLALSTDTQYF. CDR3 nucleotides: TGCGCCAGCACCTCGGGACTCGCCCTGAGCACAGATACGCAGTATTTT.

This clone has just one count. The chain carries TRBV19 and TRBJ2-1; the D gene is possibly TRBD1 (5 bases). Germline-derived CDR1 and CDR2 are LNHDA and SQIVND (reference sequence). Trimming removed 7 bases at V and 9 bases at J, with 13 bases between. The CDR3 loop spans 12 amino acids. This CDR3 reads CASTGYRSEQFF. The CDR3, as DNA: TGTGCCAGTACCGGTTACAGGAGTGAGCAGTTCTTC.

This clone has a single count. The chain joins TRBV24-1 to TRBJ2-1; 7 positions agree with TRBD2. This CDR3 comprises 15 residues. Germline V lookup: CDR1 KGHDR, CDR2 SFDVKD. Trimming took 4 bases from V and 7 from J; bases not matched to a gene: 9. As DNA, the CDR3 is TGTGCCACCAGTGAGCGAGGACTAGGGCTGAATGAGCAGTTCTTC. This encodes CATSERGLGLNEQFF.